The 17 T cell receptor beta chains listed next were all sequenced from one sample in a study of blood T cell repertoires in COVID-19. Only in-frame clones appear in the TCRdb table, and some are missing; sequencing was by immunoSEQ multiplex PCR. The sample has roughly 63,000 clones, around 85% seen once. Specimen: peripheral blood. The receptors come from a human donor in a cohort sampled during active COVID-19.

The chain links TRBV30 to TRBJ2-3; tentatively, D is TRBD2 (6 bases). Per germline, CDR1 GTSNPN and CDR2 SVGIG (reference sequence). This CDR3 is built from 13 residues. Deletions cut 3 bases from V and 1 base from J, with 8 bases between. CDR3 residues: CAWSGGGTDTQYF. Here the CDR3 DNA reads TGTGCCTGGAGCGGCGGGGGCACAGATACGCAGTATTTT.

This chain connects TRBV5-1 to TRBJ1-6, with 8 bases fitting TRBD1. Looked up from germline, CDR1 is SGHRS and CDR2 is YFSETQ. V shed 4 bases, J shed 8 bases, and the junction held 8 bases outside the gene matches. The CDR3 sequence is 15 residues long. CDR3 DNA: TGCGCCAGCAGCCCCACCACAGGGGGGGATTCACCCCTCCACTTT. Translating gives CASSPTTGGDSPLHF.

The rearrangement uses TRBV6-1 and TRBJ2-7; TRBD2 matches at 7 bases. V lost 2 bases, J lost 3 bases, and 10 bases stayed unmatched. The CDR3 runs to 16 residues. Germline lookup yields CDR1 MNHNS and CDR2 SASEGT. CDR3 nucleotides: TGTGCCAGCAGTGAACGGGCTGGGAGGGGATACTACGAGCAGTACTTC. Protein sequence: CASSERAGRGYYEQYF.

J is TRBJ2-3 and V is TRBV9; D gene ambiguous. The germline CDR1 and CDR2 sequences are SGDLS and YYNGEE. V lost 0 bases, J lost 3 bases, and 14 bases lay in between. The CDR3 runs to 16 residues. CDR3 residues: CASSVAGPGKTDTQYF. As DNA, the CDR3 is TGTGCCAGCAGCGTAGCTGGTCCAGGAAAGACAGATACGCAGTATTTT. Complete variable domain (other parts from reference TRBV9 and TRBJ2-3): DSGVTQTPKHLITATGQRVTLRCSPRSGDLSVYWYQQSLDQGLQFLIQYYNGEERAKGNILERFSAQQFPDLHSELNLSSLELGDSALYFCASSVAGPGKTDTQYFGPGTRLTVL.

V is TRBV7-2 and J is TRBJ2-7; 8 nucleotides align to TRBD1. The length of the CDR3 is 14 residues. Germline lookup yields CDR1 SGHTA and CDR2 FQGNSA. The junction had 6 bases not matched to a gene; V was cut back by 1 base and J by 7 bases. As DNA, the CDR3 is TGTGCCAGCAGCTTAGGCCCCGACAGGGGAGAGCAGTACTTC. Translation: CASSLGPDRGEQYF.

A word on this clone: Other DNA sequences in the same sample also yield this CDR3. The chain recombines TRBV7-8 with TRBJ2-5, with 9 bases that match TRBD1. J was trimmed by 3 bases and V by 5 bases; bases with no gene match: 10. This CDR3 has 16 residues. Germline V gives CDR1 SGHVS, CDR2 FQNEAQ. The chain's CDR3 is CASSLQPGQGKETQYF. CDR3 in DNA: TGTGCCAGCAGCCTACAACCGGGACAGGGCAAAGAGACCCAGTACTTC.

The chain carries TRBV30 and TRBJ2-1; TRBD2 agrees at 10 bases. This CDR3 region has 14 residues. The V segment lost 3 bases and the J segment 8 bases; nucleotides outside the gene matches: 7. The V gene's germline CDR1 is GTSNPN and CDR2 SVGIG (reference sequence). The CDR3 region has the DNA TGTGCCTGGAGACTTAGCGGGAGGAGCTATGAGCAGTTCTTC. This gives the protein CAWRLSGRSYEQFF.

This clone was observed at least ten times. This chain links TRBV19 with TRBJ2-1; TRBD2 matches 10 bases. CDR1 and CDR2 (germline): LNHDA, SQIVND (reference sequence). The V and J ends lost 6 bases and 2 bases, in that order; junction bases with no gene match: 4. The CDR3 covers 15 residues. The CDR3 reads CASRGTSDPYNEQFF. The CDR3 bases are TGTGCCAGTAGGGGGACTAGCGATCCCTACAATGAGCAGTTCTTC.

This clone appeared a single time. The V gene is TRBV6-5, the J gene TRBJ2-5; D unclear. This CDR3 is built from 12 residues. V dropped 5 bases and J dropped 5 bases, with 9 bases sitting between them. Looked up from germline, CDR1 is MNHEY and CDR2 is SVGAGI. The chain's CDR3 is CASSRPGETQYF. In DNA, the CDR3 is TGTGCCAGCAGTCGACCCGGGGAGACCCAGTACTTC.

V is TRBV27 and J is TRBJ1-4, with D possibly being TRBD1 (6 bases). CDR3 size: 15 residues. Trimming stripped 5 bases from V and 10 bases from J, with 20 bases between. Germline assignment: CDR1 MNHEY and CDR2 SMNVEV (reference sequence). The DNA of the CDR3 is TGTGCCAGCAGTCCCAGACGGGGATTAGGGGGAAAACTGTTTTTT. Residues: CASSPRRGLGGKLFF. The whole variable domain, remainder taken from reference TRBV27 and TRBJ1-4, is EAQVTQNPRYLITVTGKKLTVTCSQNMNHEYMSWYRQDPGLGLRQIYYSMNVEVTDKGDVPEGYKVSRKEKRNFPLILESPSPNQTSLYFCASSPRRGLGGKLFFGSGTQLSVL.

This clone has a handful of counts. The chain is built from TRBV28 and TRBJ2-3, with 7 bases identical to TRBD1. CDR3 length: 17 amino acids. V dropped 5 bases and J dropped 0; count of bases not matched to a gene: 11. CDR1 is MDHEN, CDR2 SYDVKM, per germline. The CDR3 region has the DNA TGTGCCAGCAGTACCTACAGGTCAGGGGGAAGCACAGATACGCAGTATTTT. Translated: CASSTYRSGGSTDTQYF. The full variable domain, with the rest looked up from reference TRBV28 and TRBJ2-3, is DVKVTQSSRYLVKRTGEKVFLECVQDMDHENMFWYRQDPGLGLRLIYFSYDVKMKEKGDIPEGYSVSREKKERFSLILESASTNQTSMYLCASSTYRSGGSTDTQYFGPGTRLTVL.

This clone was recorded a few times. V is TRBV11-3 and J is TRBJ1-5; 9 nucleotides match TRBD1. This CDR3 has 14 residues. Germline CDR1 reads SGHNT; CDR2 reads YENEEA. V lost 5 bases and J lost 5; bases outside the gene matches: 4. The CDR3 here is CASSPRQGDQPQHF. For the CDR3, the DNA is TGTGCCAGCAGCCCCCGACAGGGGGATCAGCCCCAGCATTTT.

The chain uses TRBV19 and TRBJ2-7, with 9 bases that match TRBD1. The CDR3 consists of 14 residues. The germline V gene encodes CDR1 LNHDA and CDR2 SQIVND (reference sequence). J gave up 6 bases and V 10 bases, and 13 bases lay outside the gene matches. This chain's CDR3 is CATTPGTGYVEQYF. The CDR3 DNA is TGTGCCACCACACCCGGGACAGGGTATGTCGAGCAGTACTTC.

This chain joins TRBV2 and TRBJ1-1; the D gene is possibly TRBD1 (6 bases). This CDR3 has 12 amino acids. Trimming cost V 8 bases and J 4 bases, with 11 bases left between them. Germline V CDR1 and CDR2: SNHLY, FYNNEI. The CDR3: CASHRVGTEAFF. Here the CDR3 DNA reads TGTGCCAGCCACAGGGTAGGCACTGAAGCTTTCTTT.

The CDR3 DNA is TGTGCCAGCAGCTTAGTTGTCTTACTAGCGGGAATCAATGAGCAGTTCTTC. Translation gives CASSLVVLLAGINEQFF. This chain connects TRBV11-2 to TRBJ2-1, with 10 bases identical to TRBD2. Germline V gives CDR1 SGHAT, CDR2 FQNNGV. V was clipped by 1 base and J by 6 bases; unmatched bases: 9. The CDR3 runs 17 residues.

This clone was seen just once. V and J are TRBV7-6 and TRBJ2-1; 9 bases map to TRBD1. V shed 6 bases and J 5 bases; nucleotides not matched to a gene: 8. Germline-derived CDR1 and CDR2 are SGHVS and FNYEAQ. The CDR3 has 15 amino acids. CDR3 residues: CASSSTGTGNNEQFF. CDR3 DNA sequence: TGTGCCAGCAGTTCTACCGGGACAGGGAACAATGAGCAGTTCTTC.

The genes are TRBV5-5 and TRBJ2-5; TRBD1 is a possible D gene (6 bases). The ends were cut back, 2 bases at V and 0 bases at J, with 8 bases in the middle. Germline CDR1 SGHKS, CDR2 YYEKEE (reference sequence). CDR3 size: 14 residues. The CDR3 loop reads CASSLQGYQETQYF. The DNA of the CDR3 is TGTGCCAGCAGCTTACAGGGCTACCAAGAGACCCAGTACTTC.